What follows are 26 T cell receptor beta chains derived from one specimen sequenced in a study of human T cells and chemical hapten exposure. TCRdb passed the RACE reads through MiXCR, listing each CDR3 protein once. The table shows around 120,000 distinct CDR3 sequences, with about 13% occurring only once. Noted time point: pre-sensitization, week 0. The sample's treatment: therapeutic diphenylcyclopropenone sensitization with weekly scalp DPC. The sample in question was whole blood, obtained in connection with sensitization to the hapten diphenylcyclopropenone (DPC). These TCRs come from a woman between 18 and 29 years old with alopecia areata. Some clones in this sample may be carry-over from other donors' samples.

The table lists this clonotype with a few counts. The chain links TRBV10-3 to TRBJ2-6, with a possible D match to TRBD1 (6 bases). The germline gives CDR1 ENHRY, CDR2 SYGVKD. V was pared by 7 bases and J by 0 bases, with 10 bases between. This CDR3 is 15 amino acids long. CDR3 coding DNA: TGTGCCATCATGACAGGCGACTCTGGGGCCAACGTCCTGACTTTC. This sequence encodes CAIMTGDSGANVLTF.

This clonotype has more than one count but fewer than ten. This chain connects TRBV6-5 to TRBJ1-5; 8 positions match TRBD1. Germline loops: CDR1 MNHEY, CDR2 SVGAGI. This CDR3 contains 15 residues. The junction had 2 bases not matched to a gene; V was cut back by 0 bases and J by 4 bases. The CDR3 loop reads CASSYSWTGNQPQHF. In DNA form, the CDR3 reads TGTGCCAGCAGTTACTCGTGGACAGGGAATCAGCCCCAGCATTTT.

This clonotype has only a few counts. The V call is TRBV6-4, the J call TRBJ1-6; D call uncertain. CDR1 MRHNA and CDR2 SNTAGT come from the germline V gene. This CDR3 has 13 residues. V shed 3 bases and J shed 7 bases, with 7 bases lying between them. The CDR3 nucleotides are TGTGCCAGCAGTGAAACAAGAAATTCACCCCTCCACTTT. Its protein is CASSETRNSPLHF.

This clonotype came up a few times. The rearrangement uses TRBV20-1 and TRBJ2-5, with a tentative D call TRBD1 (7 bases). This CDR3 is 15 amino acids long. From germline, CDR1 is DFQATT and CDR2 SNEGSKA (reference sequence). The V end was cut by 6 bases, the J end by 5 bases, with 22 bases between. The CDR3, as DNA: TGCAGTGCCAAGGTTTCAGGGGGACTGCGGGAGACCCAGTACTTC. It translates to CSAKVSGGLRETQYF.

This chain joins TRBV30 and TRBJ2-1; no clear D gene. V gave up 2 bases and J gave up 2 bases, with 10 bases separating them. Per the germline V gene, CDR1 is GTSNPN and CDR2 is SVGIG (reference sequence). CDR3 length: 14 amino acids. CDR3 residues: CAWSIYPTYNEQFF. CDR3 nucleotide sequence: TGTGCCTGGAGTATCTACCCAACCTACAATGAGCAGTTCTTC.

This clonotype was seen many times. The chain uses TRBV7-9 and TRBJ1-2; D remains unclear. Germline values: CDR1 SEHNR, CDR2 FQNEAQ (reference sequence). The CDR3 is made up of 13 amino acids. Trimming stripped 0 bases from V and 1 base from J, with 3 bases between. CDR3 bases: TGTGCCAGCAGCTTAGCCGATAACTATGGCTACACCTTC. This codes for CASSLADNYGYTF.

This clonotype was counted between two and nine times. The rearrangement uses TRBV6-2 or TRBV6-3 and TRBJ1-2; TRBD1 aligns across 7 bases. J gave up 4 bases and V 6 bases, and 14 bases lay outside the gene matches. The CDR3 has 16 residues. The germline CDR1 and CDR2 sequences are MNHEY and SVGEGT. As DNA, the CDR3 is TGTGCCAGCAGACAAGCCGGGACAGCTTCTCTCTATGGCTACACCTTC. This translates into CASRQAGTASLYGYTF.

This clonotype was seen a handful of times. The chain carries TRBV6-1 and TRBJ1-2; D perhaps matches TRBD1 (5 bases). The CDR3 contains 11 residues. Per germline, CDR1 MNHNS and CDR2 SASEGT. V shed 6 bases and J shed 4 bases, with 6 bases lying between them. CDR3 sequence reads: CASRQGYGYTF. The DNA of the CDR3 is TGTGCCAGCAGGCAGGGCTATGGCTACACCTTC.

This clonotype has only a few counts. The V gene is TRBV28, the J gene TRBJ2-1; D might be TRBD1 (5 bases). V gave up 5 bases and J gave up 4 bases, with 9 bases separating them. The CDR3 is 13 residues long. Germline V gives CDR1 MDHEN, CDR2 SYDVKM. The CDR3 region is CASSARQYNEQFF. As DNA, the CDR3 is TGTGCCAGCAGTGCTCGACAGTACAATGAGCAGTTCTTC.

The rearrangement uses TRBV3-1 and TRBJ2-1, with 7 bases lining up with TRBD1. The germline CDR1 and CDR2 sequences are LGHDT and YNNKEL (reference sequence). The CDR3 is 16 amino acids. Trimming took 1 base from V and 3 from J; bases not matched to a gene: 6. The CDR3 DNA reads as TGTGCCAGCAGCCAAGTTCCCGGGACAGACTACAATGAGCAGTTCTTC. Protein sequence: CASSQVPGTDYNEQFF.

There are a few counts of this clonotype. The chain is built from TRBV7-6 and TRBJ2-1; 12 bases are a match to TRBD2. Germline V gene lookup returns CDR1 SGHVS and CDR2 FNYEAQ. After removal of 4 bases from V and 0 bases from J, the junction contained 7 bases not matched to a gene. The CDR3 extends over 18 amino acids. The CDR3 nucleotides are TGTGCCAGCAGCTCAGGACTAGCGGGGACTAGCTCCTACAATGAGCAGTTCTTC. Its translation: CASSSGLAGTSSYNEQFF.

This chain's CDR3 is CASSSLAGVQETQYF. DNA for the CDR3: TGTGCCAGCAGTTCCTTAGCGGGGGTGCAAGAGACCCAGTACTTC. The chain links TRBV2 to TRBJ2-5; TRBD2 aligns across 9 bases. V shed 5 bases, J shed 2 bases, and the junction held 6 bases outside the gene matches. This CDR3 spans 15 amino acids. The germline gives CDR1 SNHLY, CDR2 FYNNEI.

This clonotype was observed a handful of times. J is TRBJ2-5 and V is TRBV30; a weak D match, TRBD1 (6 bases). Trimming cost V 1 base and J 5 bases, with 17 bases left between them. Germline V gives CDR1 GTSNPN, CDR2 SVGIG (reference sequence). CDR3 length equals 15 residues. In DNA form, the CDR3 reads TGTGCCTGGAGTGCTGACAGGTCCTGGGGGGAGACCCAGTACTTC. Translation: CAWSADRSWGETQYF. The variable domain in full, with the rest retrieved from reference TRBV30 and TRBJ2-5, is SQTIHQWPATLVQPVGSPLSLECTVEGTSNPNLYWYRQAAGRGLQLLFYSVGIGQISSEVPQNLSASRPQDRQFILSSKKLLLSDSGFYLCAWSADRSWGETQYFGPGTRLLVL.

The genes are TRBV9 and TRBJ2-3; 8 nucleotides agree with TRBD2. There are 14 residues in the CDR3. V trimming: 3 bases; J trimming: 2 bases; junction bases outside the gene matches: 2. Germline V gives CDR1 SGDLS, CDR2 YYNGEE. CDR3 residues: CASSGTSFTDTQYF. The CDR3 DNA reads TGTGCCAGCAGCGGGACTAGCTTCACAGATACGCAGTATTTT.

This clonotype showed up just a few times. The chain links TRBV29-1 to TRBJ1-2; no definite D call. The ends were cut back, 6 bases at V and 6 bases at J, with 17 bases in the middle. Germline lookup yields CDR1 SQVTM and CDR2 ANQGSEA. The CDR3 runs to 13 residues. The CDR3 is CSVADTALHGYTF. In DNA form, the CDR3 reads TGCAGCGTGGCCGACACGGCTTTGCATGGCTACACCTTC.

The sample holds many counts of this clonotype. The genes are TRBV5-1 and TRBJ2-7, with no clear D. Trimming stripped 0 bases from V and 2 bases from J, with 3 bases between. The CDR3 has 12 amino acids. Germline-derived CDR1 and CDR2 are SGHRS and YFSETQ. DNA for the CDR3: TGCGCCAGCAGCTTGGACACCTACGAGCAGTACTTC. Translated: CASSLDTYEQYF.

This clonotype was seen a handful of times. V usage is TRBV2 and J usage is TRBJ1-5; weak D call: TRBD1 (5 bases). The V and J ends lost 6 bases and 1 base respectively, with 7 bases between them. The CDR3 is 13 residues long. CDR1 and CDR2 (germline): SNHLY, FYNNEI. The CDR3 here is CASSGDSNQPQHF. In DNA form, the CDR3 reads TGTGCCAGCAGCGGGGACAGCAATCAGCCCCAGCATTTT.

The sample holds many counts of this clonotype. V usage is TRBV12-3 or TRBV12-4 and J usage is TRBJ2-3; D possibly corresponds to TRBD1 (6 bases). This CDR3 region has 19 residues. The V and J ends lost 7 bases and 2 bases respectively, with 28 bases between them. CDR3 nucleotides: TGTGCCAGCACCTTGGGGGCAGGGATTTCAAAGGTCCTCACAGATACGCAGTATTTT. It encodes CASTLGAGISKVLTDTQYF.

This clonotype was observed at least ten times. This chain connects TRBV24-1 to TRBJ2-6; possible D gene TRBD1, 6 bases. CDR3 length equals 15 residues. The V gene's germline CDR1 is KGHDR and CDR2 SFDVKD. Trimming left V 9 bases short and J 4 bases short, with 15 bases between. CDR3 region: CATSQGVRGANVLTF. CDR3 DNA: TGTGCCACCTCACAGGGAGTACGGGGGGCCAACGTCCTGACTTTC.

The J gene is TRBJ1-4, the V gene TRBV12-3 or TRBV12-4; D might be TRBD1 (5 bases). The CDR3 loop spans 15 amino acids. The V end was cut by 3 bases, the J end by 7 bases, with 15 bases between. This CDR3 is CASSLGTPRGEKLFF. In DNA form, the CDR3 reads TGTGCCAGCAGTTTGGGGACCCCTCGGGGTGAAAAACTGTTTTTT.

The J gene is TRBJ1-2, the V gene TRBV27; 9 bases are shared with TRBD1. This CDR3 has 16 amino acids. CDR1 is MNHEY and CDR2 is SMNVEV in the germline V gene (reference sequence). The trim removed 3 bases at V and 7 bases at J, leaving 12 bases unmatched. This chain's CDR3 is CASSLRDRVNQIGYTF. The CDR3 nucleotides are TGTGCCAGCAGTTTGAGGGACAGGGTAAACCAAATTGGCTACACCTTC.

In this sample, this clonotype turned up a few times. The chain has TRBV5-4 and TRBJ2-3, with TRBD2 identical over 9 bases. The CDR3 has 17 residues. Germline V gene lookup returns CDR1 SGHNT and CDR2 YYREEE (reference sequence). Trimming removed 3 bases from V and 4 bases from J; junction bases left unmatched: 12. The CDR3 region has the DNA TGTGCCAGCAGCTGGGAGACGTTAGCGGGGGAGTCAGATACGCAGTATTTT. This gives the protein CASSWETLAGESDTQYF.

V usage is TRBV20-1 and J usage is TRBJ1-6; D gene unclear. The CDR3 runs 13 residues. The germline V gene has CDR1 DFQATT and CDR2 SNEGSKA (reference sequence). V lost 3 bases to trimming and J lost 6 bases, with 9 bases between them. CDR3 protein: CSASSRTNSPLHF. The CDR3 DNA sequence: TGCAGTGCTAGTAGCAGGACTAATTCACCCCTCCACTTT.

This chain connects TRBV9 to TRBJ1-6; D is ambiguous. Per the germline V gene, CDR1 is SGDLS and CDR2 is YYNGEE. The CDR3 length is 12 residues. V dropped 3 bases and J dropped 6 bases, with 4 bases sitting between them. CDR3 loop: CASSGGNSPLHF. DNA of the CDR3: TGTGCCAGCAGCGGAGGTAATTCACCCCTCCACTTT.

A few counts support this clonotype. The chain joins TRBV11-2 to TRBJ2-3; D gene ambiguous. V lost 5 bases and J 2 bases, leaving 11 bases between the germline ends. The CDR3 extends over 14 amino acids. The germline gives CDR1 SGHAT, CDR2 FQNNGV. DNA for the CDR3: TGTGCCAGCAGCCCTCCTGGGCTCACAGATACGCAGTATTTT. Amino acids: CASSPPGLTDTQYF.

The V and J genes are TRBV20-1 and TRBJ2-2; no clear D gene. V lost 1 base to trimming and J lost 0 bases, with 9 bases between them. The germline V gene has CDR1 DFQATT and CDR2 SNEGSKA (reference sequence). The CDR3 extends over 15 amino acids. In nucleotides, the CDR3 is TGCAGTGCTAGAGTTAACAGACCGAACACCGGGGAGCTGTTTTTT. Encoded protein: CSARVNRPNTGELFF.